The 11 T cell receptor beta chains given below trace back to one sample, sequenced in a study of T cells in localized non-small cell lung cancer. Method: immunoSEQ multiplex PCR; TCRdb's copy keeps in-frame clones and lacks some. This table has 6,500 to 8,000 clones, about 44% appearing once. This material consisted of lymph node tissue, taken before any cancer treatment. These receptors all come from a man aged 40-75 years with stage I lung adenocarcinoma.

This clone was detected only once. The chain carries TRBV28 and TRBJ2-5, with 8 positions matching TRBD1. The V gene end was trimmed by 6 bases and the J gene end by 4 bases; junction bases not matched to a gene: 4. The CDR3 has 13 residues. The V gene's germline CDR1 is MDHEN and CDR2 SYDVKM. Here the CDR3 reads CASSSDRVETQYF. The CDR3 DNA is TGTGCCAGCAGCTCGGACAGGGTAGAGACCCAGTACTTC.

This clone has only a few counts. This rearrangement joins TRBV6-8 to TRBJ2-2, with 8 bases matching TRBD2. This CDR3 contains 16 residues. Trimming at V came to 10 bases and at J to 7 bases, leaving 17 bases not matched to a gene. CDR1 is MNHGY, CDR2 SAAAGT, per germline. This CDR3 is CAIRASSGSGIGELFF. CDR3 coding DNA: TGTGCCATCAGAGCGTCTAGCGGGTCTGGAATCGGGGAGCTGTTTTTT.

This clone was seen only a few times. The rearrangement joins TRBV2 to TRBJ1-2, with 8 bases lining up with TRBD1. Germline V lookup: CDR1 SNHLY, CDR2 FYNNEI. The V and J ends lost 6 bases and 7 bases, in that order; junction bases with no gene match: 10. The CDR3 runs to 14 residues. The CDR3 bases are TGTGCCAGCAGCCGATTTCAGGGGGCTCGTGGCTACACCTTC. Translated, it gives CASSRFQGARGYTF.

The V gene is TRBV28, the J gene TRBJ2-7; D is uncertain. The germline CDR1 and CDR2 sequences are MDHEN and SYDVKM. The CDR3 covers 13 residues. The V end lost 2 bases, the J end lost 6 bases, and 11 bases lay between the germline ends. This CDR3 is CASSLVGIGEQYF. The CDR3, as DNA: TGTGCCAGCAGTTTAGTGGGGATCGGCGAGCAGTACTTC.

The chain carries TRBV28 and TRBJ2-2; possible D gene TRBD2, 5 bases. This CDR3 comprises 15 residues. In germline, CDR1 is MDHEN, CDR2 SYDVKM. The V end lost 6 bases, the J end lost 3 bases, and 14 bases lay between the germline ends. CDR3 sequence reads: CASRGSRGYTGELFF. The CDR3 nucleotides are TGTGCCAGCAGGGGGAGCCGGGGATACACCGGGGAGCTGTTTTTT. Using reference TRBV28 and TRBJ2-2 for the parts outside the CDR3, the full variable domain is DVKVTQSSRYLVKRTGEKVFLECVQDMDHENMFWYRQDPGLGLRLIYFSYDVKMKEKGDIPEGYSVSREKKERFSLILESASTNQTSMYLCASRGSRGYTGELFFGEGSRLTVL.

The chain is built from TRBV25-1 and TRBJ2-1; the match to TRBD2 covers 7 bases. The V segment lost 1 base and the J segment 7 bases; nucleotides outside the gene matches: 10. CDR1 and CDR2 from the germline V gene are MGHDK and SYGVNS. The CDR3 contains 16 residues. The CDR3 nucleotides read TGTGCCAGCAGTGAATTGAGCGGGAAGTCATGGAATGAGCAGTTCTTC. This codes for CASSELSGKSWNEQFF.

This clone was found a few times. This chain links TRBV9 with TRBJ2-5; D possibly corresponds to TRBD2 (6 bases). Per the germline V gene, CDR1 is SGDLS and CDR2 is YYNGEE. This CDR3 contains 14 residues. V lost 2 bases and J 5 bases, leaving 13 bases between the germline ends. CDR3 in amino acids: CASSVGEGRETQYF. The CDR3, as DNA: TGTGCCAGCAGCGTCGGCGAAGGGAGGGAGACCCAGTACTTC.

CDR3 region: CASSARVSRYEQYF. CDR3 coding DNA: TGTGCCAGCAGTGCCCGGGTATCCCGCTACGAGCAGTACTTC. The genes are TRBV27 and TRBJ2-7; no clear D. Germline V gives CDR1 MNHEY, CDR2 SMNVEV (reference sequence). CDR3 length: 14 amino acids. The V and J ends lost 5 bases and 3 bases respectively, with 14 bases between them.

This clone was counted a few times. This chain joins TRBV9 and TRBJ1-4, with D possibly being TRBD1 (6 bases). Germline CDR1 is SGDLS and CDR2 is YYNGEE. The CDR3 is 16 amino acids. V lost 4 bases and J lost 8, with 21 bases in between. CDR3 sequence (DNA): TGTGCCAGCAGCACCCTCGGACAGACTTTAGAAGAAAAACTGTTTTTT. Protein sequence: CASSTLGQTLEEKLFF.

The chain joins TRBV12-5 to TRBJ2-3; D is perhaps TRBD2 (5 bases). CDR1 is LGHNT, CDR2 FRNRAP, per germline. The V end lost 10 bases, the J end lost 0 bases, and 20 bases lay between the germline ends. The CDR3 runs 16 residues. The CDR3 here is CANLGLVVSSTDTQYF. The CDR3 DNA reads as TGTGCTAATCTTGGACTGGTAGTTTCTAGCACAGATACGCAGTATTTT.

V usage is TRBV28 and J usage is TRBJ2-5, with D maybe TRBD2 (6 bases). The CDR3 spans 15 residues. Trimming shortened V by 5 bases and J by 2 bases, and 15 bases separated the two germline ends. Germline-derived CDR1 and CDR2 are MDHEN and SYDVKM. CDR3 in DNA: TGTGCCAGCAGTGTACCGGGACTGCCACAAGAGACCCAGTACTTC. Protein: CASSVPGLPQETQYF.